This TCR beta chain is from a study of blood T cell repertoires in COVID-19. Study-level information: COVID-19 samples collected from the United States, Italy and Spain covered acute and convalescent phases.

CDR3 length: 15 residues. V was pared by 6 bases and J by 4 bases, with 18 bases between. The germline V gene encodes CDR1 MDHEN and CDR2 SYDVKM. Some clones are missing from TCRdb's copy, which holds only in-frame ones; the method was immunoSEQ multiplex PCR. The table has fewer than 200,000 clones, 70% to 85% seen once. The study drew participants aged roughly 18 to 95 years from roughly 25 US areas. Material for sequencing was PBMCs or T cells enriched from blood (not recorded which). The V gene is TRBV28, the J gene TRBJ1-2; D is possibly TRBD1 (6 bases). The receptor's source is a man aged 50 or older who had recovered from COVID-19. CDR3 amino acids: CASRPPTGESYGYTF. CDR3 nucleotide sequence: TGTGCCAGCAGACCCCCGACAGGAGAATCCTATGGCTACACCTTC.